This T cell receptor beta chain was sequenced in a study of blood T cell repertoires in COVID-19. About the study: The United States, Italy and Spain supplied acute and convalescent COVID-19 samples.

Assay: immunoSEQ multiplex PCR; the TCRdb copy retains only in-frame clones and omits some. The repertoire has some 500,000 clones, about 89% of them found once; the top ten carry 7.8%. A Seattle source enrolled patients during active infection and followed them longitudinally. CDR1 is SGHTA, CDR2 FQGNSA, per germline. There are 16 residues in the CDR3. Trimming left V 5 bases short and J 5 bases short, with 18 bases between. The source is a woman in her 50s with COVID-19, enrolled during active disease. Specimen: peripheral blood. This chain uses TRBV7-2 with TRBJ2-2, with D possibly being TRBD1 (6 bases). The CDR3 nucleotides are TGTGCCAGCAGCCCGGCGGCCAGGGGAATAACCGGGGAGCTGTTTTTT. This gives the protein CASSPAARGITGELFF.